These 6 T cell receptor beta chains came from one sample sequenced in a study of CD8 T cells in Susac syndrome. Random-hexamer reverse transcription was applied to about 0.5 to 1 ug RNA. TCRdb re-analysed the immunoSEQ multiplex PCR reads in MiXCR, keeping a single row per CDR3 protein. Of 160,000 or so distinct CDR3 sequences listed, just under 97% are singletons. Sequencing used CD8+ T cells from PBMCs. The origin of the receptors is a human donor with multiple sclerosis.

This clonotype has more than one count but fewer than ten. The V call is TRBV27, the J call TRBJ2-1; D perhaps matches TRBD2 (7 bases). The CDR3 sequence is 13 residues long. CDR1 is MNHEY and CDR2 is SMNVEV in the germline V gene (reference sequence). Trimming removed 2 bases from V and 9 bases from J, with 11 bases in between. The CDR3 region has the DNA TGTGCCAGCAGTTTAGGGGGGGCTGGTGAGCAGTTCTTC. Protein: CASSLGGAGEQFF.

The J gene is TRBJ2-3, the V gene TRBV20-1; TRBD1 or TRBD2 may be the D gene (5 bases each). With 2 bases removed from V and 5 bases from J, the gap between germline ends came to 17 bases. CDR3 length: 15 amino acids. Germline V CDR1 and CDR2: DFQATT, SNEGSKA (reference sequence). The CDR3 DNA is TGCAGTGCTAGAAATCAGGGACGTCGGAGAGATACGCAGTATTTT. Amino acids: CSARNQGRRRDTQYF.

J is TRBJ2-7 and V is TRBV7-9; D ambiguous. Germline V CDR1 and CDR2: SEHNR, FQNEAQ (reference sequence). The CDR3 runs to 11 residues. Trimming took 4 bases from V and 3 from J, leaving 4 bases between them. CDR3 loop: CASSSHYEQYV. The CDR3 region has the DNA TGTGCCAGCAGCTCCCACTACGAGCAGTACGTC.

The chain has TRBV29-1 and TRBJ2-5; tentatively, D is TRBD1 (5 bases). Trimming left V 5 bases short and J 2 bases short, with 12 bases between. The germline V gene has CDR1 SQVTM and CDR2 ANQGSEA. This CDR3 comprises 13 residues. CDR3 sequence: CSVRPGNQETQYF. Written as DNA, the CDR3 is TGCAGCGTTCGGCCAGGGAATCAAGAGACCCAGTACTTC.

This clonotype is a singleton in its sample. The CDR3 is CASKLFFDGGGDGNQPQHF. CDR3 bases: TGTGCCAGCAAACTCTTTTTCGACGGAGGAGGAGATGGCAATCAGCCCCAGCATTTT. V and J are TRBV9 and TRBJ1-5; D not resolved. V was shortened by 6 bases and J by 2 bases, with 27 bases between the two germline ends. This CDR3 comprises 19 residues. Germline V CDR1 and CDR2: SGDLS, YYNGEE.

The chain carries TRBV7-8 and TRBJ2-3; D ambiguous. The CDR3 runs 16 residues. Germline V gene lookup returns CDR1 SGHVS and CDR2 FQNEAQ. V gave up 5 bases and J gave up 6 bases, with 21 bases separating them. CDR3 coding DNA: TGTGCCAGCAGCCCTTTCGTAGCCTCCATGGCGGATACGCAGTATTTT. Protein product: CASSPFVASMADTQYF.